Presented here are 13 T cell receptor beta chains from one specimen sequenced in a study of T-cell memory formation after mild COVID-19. TCRdb re-derived calls from the 5' RACE reads in MiXCR, one entry per CDR3 protein. In the table there are roughly 47,000 distinct CDR3 sequences, approximately 7% of which are singletons. The sequenced material came from PBMCs or a T cell subset sorted from them (not recorded which). The receptors come from a man between 18 and 29 years old who had mild COVID-19 (a few samples of this study predate the infection). Cell type and time point are not known.

The CDR3 region is CASSLLGTEAFF. Here the CDR3 DNA reads TGTGCCAGCAGCTTGCTGGGGACTGAAGCTTTCTTT. V and J are TRBV7-9 and TRBJ1-1, with no clear D. Germline V gene data show CDR1 as SEHNR and CDR2 as FQNEAQ (reference sequence). This CDR3 is built from 12 residues. With 3 bases removed from V and 5 bases from J, the gap between germline ends came to 7 bases. Complete variable domain (other parts from reference TRBV7-9 and TRBJ1-1): DTGVSQNPRHKITKRGQNVTFRCDPISEHNRLYWYRQTLGQGPEFLTYFQNEAQLEKSRLLSDRFSAERPKGSFSTLEIQRTEQGDSAMYLCASSLLGTEAFFGQGTRLTVV.

In its sample, this clonotype was seen a few times. V gene TRBV7-8 combines with J gene TRBJ1-5; D unclear. The V end lost 2 bases, the J end lost 5 bases, and 7 bases lay between the germline ends. The CDR3 extends over 13 amino acids. Germline V CDR1 and CDR2: SGHVS, FQNEAQ. The CDR3 DNA reads as TGTGCCAGCAGCTTAACACCCGATCAGCCCCAGCATTTT. This encodes CASSLTPDQPQHF.

This clonotype was counted only a few times. The chain links TRBV6-1 to TRBJ2-2; D might be TRBD2 (6 bases). The germline V and J ends were trimmed by 4 bases and 4 bases, with 10 bases remaining between them. CDR1 MNHNS and CDR2 SASEGT come from the germline V gene. CDR3 size: 14 residues. CDR3 sequence reads: CASSGGLGTGELFF. In DNA form, the CDR3 reads TGTGCCAGCAGTGGGGGACTTGGCACCGGGGAGCTGTTTTTT.

The chain is built from TRBV6-1 and TRBJ2-3; 7 bases fit TRBD1. Germline CDR1 MNHNS, CDR2 SASEGT. V lost 4 bases and J lost 6; bases outside the gene matches: 4. The CDR3 is 13 residues long. CDR3 sequence (DNA): TGTGCCAGCAGTGGACAAGGGGGCGATACGCAGTATTTT. Translated, it gives CASSGQGGDTQYF.

This chain connects TRBV20-1 to TRBJ1-6, with 8 bases aligning to TRBD1. V lost 4 bases and J lost 13; bases outside the gene matches: 9. This CDR3 spans 13 amino acids. Germline-derived CDR1 and CDR2 are DFQATT and SNEGSKA (reference sequence). CDR3 nucleotide sequence: TGCAGTGCTAACTCAGGGGGCATCTCCCCCCTCCACTTT. Translation: CSANSGGISPLHF.

At least ten counts were recorded for this clonotype. The genes are TRBV7-9 and TRBJ2-1; D remains unclear. Trimming pared 1 base from V and 6 bases from J, leaving 16 bases between. This CDR3 has 16 residues. Germline V gene data show CDR1 as SEHNR and CDR2 as FQNEAQ (reference sequence). This CDR3 is CASSLVGRKNSNEQFF. CDR3 coding DNA: TGTGCCAGCAGCTTAGTTGGCCGGAAGAACTCCAATGAGCAGTTCTTC.

The gene calls are TRBV6-5 and TRBJ2-5, with D tentatively TRBD1 (6 bases). The V end lost 0 bases, the J end lost 5 bases, and 10 bases lay between the germline ends. The CDR3 length is 14 residues. Germline-derived CDR1 and CDR2 are MNHEY and SVGAGI. This CDR3 reads CASSYSTGWETQYF. The CDR3 DNA is TGTGCCAGCAGTTACTCGACAGGTTGGGAGACCCAGTACTTC.

This rearrangement joins TRBV20-1 to TRBJ1-5; weak D call: TRBD1 (6 bases). Trimming removed 4 bases at V and 4 bases at J, with 11 bases between. From germline, CDR1 is DFQATT and CDR2 SNEGSKA (reference sequence). This CDR3 is 13 amino acids long. CDR3 protein: CSAIRQVNQPQHF. CDR3 nucleotides: TGCAGTGCTATTCGACAGGTTAATCAGCCCCAGCATTTT.

A few counts support this clonotype. The J gene is TRBJ2-3, the V gene TRBV7-3; D uncertain. Looked up from germline, CDR1 is SGHTA and CDR2 is FQGTGA. This CDR3 spans 13 amino acids. Deletions cut 0 bases from V and 2 bases from J, with 3 bases between. CDR3 nucleotides: TGTGCCAGCAGCTTAACACCCACAGATACGCAGTATTTT. Translated: CASSLTPTDTQYF.

This clonotype was detected ten times or more. The chain carries TRBV5-1 and TRBJ2-2, with 10 bases aligning to TRBD1. The CDR3 runs to 16 residues. V trimming: 5 bases; J trimming: 0 bases; junction bases outside the gene matches: 4. The V gene's germline CDR1 is SGHRS and CDR2 YFSETQ. CDR3 residues: CASRRGTGANTGELFF. The CDR3 nucleotides are TGCGCCAGCAGACGCGGGACAGGGGCGAACACCGGGGAGCTGTTTTTT.

This chain connects TRBV7-2 to TRBJ1-5, with unresolved D. This CDR3 contains 15 residues. CDR1 and CDR2 (germline): SGHTA, FQGNSA. The V gene lost 5 bases and the J gene lost 3 bases, with 14 bases spanning the gap. The CDR3, as DNA: TGTGCCAGCAGCCCAACTGGGGTATCCAATCAGCCCCAGCATTTT. It specifies CASSPTGVSNQPQHF.

The CDR3 reads CASSPGETTDTQYF. CDR3 DNA: TGTGCCAGCAGCCCCGGGGAGACCACAGATACGCAGTATTTT. This chain joins TRBV6-5 and TRBJ2-3, with a possible D match to TRBD2 (5 bases). Trimming removed 6 bases from V and 2 bases from J, with 12 bases in between. The CDR3 has 14 amino acids. Germline values: CDR1 MNHEY, CDR2 SVGAGI.

This clonotype was counted between two and nine times. The gene calls are TRBV5-1 and TRBJ2-2, with unresolved D. Germline CDR1 SGHRS, CDR2 YFSETQ. The CDR3 runs to 16 residues. The V gene lost 2 bases and the J gene lost 0 bases, with 11 bases spanning the gap. The CDR3 region is CASSLNVPPNTGELFF. In DNA, the CDR3 is TGCGCCAGCAGCTTAAATGTCCCTCCGAACACCGGGGAGCTGTTTTTT.